The sequence of this T cell receptor beta chain was determined in a study of somatic mutations in cytotoxic T cells in rheumatoid arthritis. This clone has more than one count but fewer than ten. Germline CDR1 and CDR2: SGDLS and YYNGEE. The CDR3 sequence is 15 residues long. Trimming stripped 4 bases from V and 3 bases from J, with 13 bases between. Using immunoSEQ multiplex PCR, the repertoire was profiled, and TCRdb retains in-frame clones only, with some absent. There are 15,000 to 20,000 clones in the sample; 70% to 80% occur only once, and roughly 5.3% lies in the top ten. The material sequenced was CD8+ T cells sorted from blood. V is TRBV9 and J is TRBJ1-4; tentative D call: TRBD1 (6 bases). This receptor was obtained from a man between 60 and 70 years old in good health. Written as DNA, the CDR3 is TGTGCCAGCAGCCCCGGTGGACAGTCTAATGAAAAACTGTTTTTT. This encodes CASSPGGQSNEKLFF.